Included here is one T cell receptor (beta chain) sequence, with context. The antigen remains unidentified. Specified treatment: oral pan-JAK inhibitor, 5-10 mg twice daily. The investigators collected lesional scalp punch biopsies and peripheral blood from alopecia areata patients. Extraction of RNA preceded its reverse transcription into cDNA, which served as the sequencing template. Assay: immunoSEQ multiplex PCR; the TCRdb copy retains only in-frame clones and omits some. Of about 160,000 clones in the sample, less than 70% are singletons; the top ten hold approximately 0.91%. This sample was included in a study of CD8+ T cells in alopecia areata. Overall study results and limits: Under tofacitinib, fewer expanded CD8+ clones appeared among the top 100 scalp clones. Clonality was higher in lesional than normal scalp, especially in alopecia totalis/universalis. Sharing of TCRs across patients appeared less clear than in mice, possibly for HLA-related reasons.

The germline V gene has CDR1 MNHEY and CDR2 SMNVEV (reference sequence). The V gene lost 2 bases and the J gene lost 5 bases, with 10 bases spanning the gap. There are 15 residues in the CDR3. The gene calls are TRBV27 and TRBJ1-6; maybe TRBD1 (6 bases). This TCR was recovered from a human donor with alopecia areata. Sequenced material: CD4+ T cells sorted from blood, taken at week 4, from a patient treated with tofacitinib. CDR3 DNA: TGTGCCAGCAGTTTAATGGGGGCGGATAATTCACCCCTCCACTTT. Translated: CASSLMGADNSPLHF.